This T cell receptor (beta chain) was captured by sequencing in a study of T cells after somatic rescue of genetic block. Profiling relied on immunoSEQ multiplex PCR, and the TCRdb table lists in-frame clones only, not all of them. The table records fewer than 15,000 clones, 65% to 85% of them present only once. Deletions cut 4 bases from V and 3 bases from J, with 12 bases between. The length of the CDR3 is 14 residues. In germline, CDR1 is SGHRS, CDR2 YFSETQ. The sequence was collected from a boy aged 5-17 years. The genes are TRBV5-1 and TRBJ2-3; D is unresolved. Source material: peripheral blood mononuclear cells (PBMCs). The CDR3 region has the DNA TGCGCCAGCAGCCCGAAGGGATCAACAGATACGCAGTATTTT. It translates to CASSPKGSTDTQYF.